This section outlines one T cell receptor (beta chain) sequence together with its context. Its target is not known. The data derive from a study of cytomegalovirus exposure and HLA in healthy donors. Study-wide context: Ancestry clustering placed more than 65% of roughly 410 genotyped donors in the Caucasian-associated cluster. Findings of the study overall: A later analysis found TCR association rates differed by HLA locus, highest for DRB1 and lowest for HLA-C.

From germline, CDR1 is SGHTA and CDR2 FQGNSA. V gave up 0 bases and J gave up 2 bases, with 10 bases separating them. The CDR3 totals 15 residues. Use of 60 Vbeta and 13 Jbeta primers characterized the PCR. TCRdb keeps only in-frame clones here, not all; method: immunoSEQ multiplex PCR. There are 150,000 to 200,000 clones in the sample; about 75% occur only once, and 7.7% lies in the top ten. As for the donors, each was a healthy bone marrow donor. The sequence was obtained from a woman aged 40 to 50 in good health and CMV-seropositive. The specimen sequenced was PBMCs. The genes are TRBV7-2 and TRBJ2-5; TRBD2 is a possible D gene (6 bases). The CDR3 protein is CASSLAWREQETQYF. CDR3 coding DNA: TGTGCCAGCAGCTTAGCGTGGAGGGAGCAAGAGACCCAGTACTTC.